Listed here are 26 T cell receptor beta chains from one sample, sequenced in a study of shared T cell receptors in the human thymus. The data were produced by immunoSEQ multiplex PCR, yet TCRdb's version contains in-frame clones alone and is incomplete. The data hold about 610,000 clones, with approximately 87% observed a single time. This sample also belongs to another study, concerning human thymus T cells.

The source material was thymocytes. The receptor set was obtained from a boy in the first two years of life with a congenital heart defect.

The CDR3 region is CATSGRVNEQFF. CDR3 bases: TGTGCCACCAGCGGGCGAGTCAATGAGCAGTTCTTC. The chain carries TRBV15 and TRBJ2-1; D remains unclear. The length of the CDR3 is 12 residues. The germline gives CDR1 LNHNV, CDR2 YYDKDF (reference sequence). Deletions cut 5 bases from V and 6 bases from J, with 8 bases between.

This chain links TRBV5-5 with TRBJ2-1; D is unresolved. Germline CDR1 is SGHKS and CDR2 is YYEKEE (reference sequence). CDR3 length: 16 residues. V dropped 1 base and J dropped 0 bases, with 11 bases sitting between them. The CDR3 sequence: CASSLTTTSSYNEQFF. The CDR3 bases are TGTGCCAGCAGCTTGACCACAACCAGCTCCTACAATGAGCAGTTCTTC.

V and J are TRBV5-1 and TRBJ2-7; TRBD2 agrees at 7 bases. V shed 2 bases, J shed 4 bases, and the junction held 9 bases outside the gene matches. The germline V gene has CDR1 SGHRS and CDR2 YFSETQ. This CDR3 is built from 15 residues. CDR3 in amino acids: CASSFNGGSKYEQYF. CDR3 DNA: TGCGCCAGCAGCTTTAACGGCGGGAGTAAGTACGAGCAGTACTTC.

The sample holds one count of this clone. The chain couples TRBV6-5 to TRBJ1-2, with a tentative D call TRBD1 (5 bases). The CDR3 extends over 12 amino acids. V lost 7 bases and J 11 bases, leaving 17 bases between the germline ends. The V gene's germline CDR1 is MNHEY and CDR2 SVGAGI. CDR3 loop: CASISADMAYTF. The CDR3 DNA is TGTGCCAGCATTTCGGCGGACATGGCTTACACCTTC.

The V gene is TRBV25-1, the J gene TRBJ2-5; possibly TRBD2 for D (6 bases). Per germline, CDR1 MGHDK and CDR2 SYGVNS. V lost 4 bases, J lost 5 bases, and 8 bases lay in between. There are 12 residues in the CDR3. Here the CDR3 reads CASSGGGETQYF. The DNA of the CDR3 is TGTGCCAGCAGTGGTGGGGGGGAGACCCAGTACTTC.

V is TRBV4-3 and J is TRBJ2-5; possible D gene TRBD2, 6 bases. CDR1 LGHNA and CDR2 YSLEER come from the germline V gene. This CDR3 comprises 17 residues. Trimming removed 0 bases from V and 6 bases from J, with 20 bases in between. The CDR3 sequence: CASSQERVREVEKTQYF. DNA of the CDR3: TGCGCCAGCAGCCAAGAAAGGGTCAGGGAGGTTGAAAAGACCCAGTACTTC.

The chain has TRBV28 and TRBJ2-5; D perhaps matches TRBD1 (6 bases). Germline V gives CDR1 MDHEN, CDR2 SYDVKM. Trimming stripped 5 bases from V and 1 base from J, with 8 bases between. There are 13 residues in the CDR3. The CDR3 region has the DNA TGTGCCAGCAGTGGGACATTCCAAGAGACCCAGTACTTC. Translating it yields CASSGTFQETQYF.

The chain couples TRBV5-1 to TRBJ1-1, with D tentatively TRBD1 (5 bases). The CDR3 totals 16 residues. Germline CDR1 reads SGHRS; CDR2 reads YFSETQ. The V end was cut by 6 bases, the J end by 4 bases, with 22 bases between. The CDR3: CASTPLPRGKATEAFF. DNA of the CDR3: TGCGCCAGCACCCCCCTTCCCCGGGGGAAGGCCACTGAAGCTTTCTTT.

This chain links TRBV5-1 with TRBJ2-1, with a weak D call TRBD2 (6 bases). The V end was cut by 0 bases, the J end by 2 bases, with 9 bases between. The V gene's germline CDR1 is SGHRS and CDR2 YFSETQ. The CDR3 has 15 amino acids. The CDR3 DNA follows: TGCGCCAGCAGCTTGGGCGCGGGGACCTACAATGAGCAGTTCTTC. It encodes CASSLGAGTYNEQFF. Variable domain in full (rest from reference TRBV5-1 and TRBJ2-1): KAGVTQTPRYLIKTRGQQVTLSCSPISGHRSVSWYQQTPGQGLQFLFEYFSETQRNKGNFPGRFSGRQFSNSRSEMNVSTLELGDSALYLCASSLGAGTYNEQFFGPGTRLTVL.

This chain uses TRBV27 with TRBJ2-2; 8 bases align to TRBD1. Trimming took 5 bases from V and 1 from J; bases not matched to a gene: 12. The CDR3 consists of 18 residues. CDR1 MNHEY and CDR2 SMNVEV come from the germline V gene (reference sequence). The CDR3 region is CASSPGGHRLMNTGELFF. The CDR3 region has the DNA TGTGCCAGCAGTCCAGGGGGCCATAGGTTAATGAACACCGGGGAGCTGTTTTTT.

The chain recombines TRBV2 with TRBJ1-4; TRBD1 is a possible D gene (6 bases). Trimming stripped 6 bases from V and 13 bases from J, with 12 bases between. The CDR3 runs 11 residues. In germline, CDR1 is SNHLY, CDR2 FYNNEI. DNA of the CDR3: TGTGCCAGCAGCGCCACAGGGTTACTGTTTTTT. As protein: CASSATGLLFF. The whole variable domain, remainder taken from reference TRBV2 and TRBJ1-4, is EPEVTQTPSHQVTQMGQEVILRCVPISNHLYFYWYRQILGQKVEFLVSFYNNEISEKSEIFDDQFSVERPDGSNFTLKIRSTKLEDSAMYFCASSATGLLFFGSGTQLSVL.

The rearrangement uses TRBV6-5 and TRBJ2-5; 9 positions match TRBD1. The V and J ends lost 4 bases and 4 bases, in that order; junction bases with no gene match: 10. This CDR3 is built from 16 residues. Germline-derived CDR1 and CDR2 are MNHEY and SVGAGI. The CDR3, as DNA: TGTGCCAGCAGTTTGACCGGGACAGGGAGGCCAGAGACCCAGTACTTC. Residues: CASSLTGTGRPETQYF.

This sequence joins TRBV15 and TRBJ1-2; no reliable D call. V dropped 8 bases and J dropped 3 bases, with 19 bases sitting between them. Looked up from germline, CDR1 is LNHNV and CDR2 is YYDKDF (reference sequence). The CDR3 contains 15 residues. The CDR3 loop is CATSREAHADYGYTF. CDR3 nucleotide sequence: TGTGCCACCTCGAGGGAGGCCCATGCGGACTATGGCTACACCTTC.

J is TRBJ2-1 and V is TRBV4-3, with 7 positions matching TRBD2. CDR3 size: 13 residues. CDR1 and CDR2 (germline): LGHNA, YSLEER. J lost 12 bases, V lost 0 bases, and 5 bases had no gene match. The CDR3 region is CASSQDPGLGQFF. CDR3 nucleotides: TGCGCCAGCAGCCAAGATCCCGGACTAGGGCAGTTCTTC.

V is TRBV5-1 and J is TRBJ2-7; 10 nucleotides agree with TRBD1. The CDR3 is made up of 20 amino acids. V gave up 4 bases and J gave up 1 base; unmatched junction bases: 20. Germline V CDR1 and CDR2: SGHRS, YFSETQ. For the CDR3, the DNA is TGCGCCAGCAGCATAGCAATAACCGGGACAGGGGAGGACTCGTCCTACGAGCAGTACTTC. Protein product: CASSIAITGTGEDSSYEQYF.

The chain has TRBV29-1 and TRBJ2-2; 11 bases are a match to TRBD2. The CDR3 spans 20 residues. Trimming took 4 bases from V and 0 from J; bases not matched to a gene: 16. Germline V CDR1 and CDR2: SQVTM, ANQGSEA. The CDR3 sequence: CSVGPPIAGGSSANTGELFF. The CDR3 nucleotides read TGCAGCGTTGGCCCCCCCATAGCGGGAGGGTCTTCGGCGAACACCGGGGAGCTGTTTTTT.

V gene TRBV5-5 combines with J gene TRBJ1-3; TRBD1 matches at 9 bases. This CDR3 has 19 amino acids. V lost 2 bases and J lost 0; bases outside the gene matches: 12. Germline V gene sequence: CDR1 SGHKS, CDR2 YYEKEE (reference sequence). The CDR3 bases are TGTGCCAGCAGCTTCCGGGACAGGGCCCTTAAAATCTCTGGAAACACCATATATTTT. This translates into CASSFRDRALKISGNTIYF.

CDR3 bases: TGCGCCAGCAGCCAAGACTTTTCCGTCGCAGGAACCTACGAGCAGTACTTC. Encoded protein: CASSQDFSVAGTYEQYF. V usage is TRBV4-3 and J usage is TRBJ2-5; D ambiguous. The DNA end favors TRBJ2-7, so the J call may be wrong. The CDR3 runs 17 residues. Germline V gene lookup returns CDR1 LGHNA and CDR2 YSLEER.

In nucleotides, the CDR3 is TGCGCCAGCAGCCAAGATCGGAGGACTAGCGCACGAAGGGGTGAGCAGTTCTTC. Translation gives CASSQDRRTSARRGEQFF. The chain employs TRBV4-1 and TRBJ2-1, with TRBD2 matching over 9 bases. The J segment lost 9 bases and the V segment lost 0 bases, leaving 15 bases of the junction unmatched. The CDR3 runs to 18 residues. CDR1 is MGHRA and CDR2 is YSYEKL in the germline V gene.

The genes are TRBV6-6 and TRBJ2-1; 7 bases fit TRBD2. The CDR3 has 16 amino acids. The trim removed 5 bases at V and 8 bases at J, leaving 15 bases unmatched. CDR1 is MNHNY and CDR2 is SVGAGI in the germline V gene (reference sequence). The CDR3: CASSPDRRPGGDEQFF. The CDR3 DNA follows: TGTGCCAGCAGTCCAGACCGGCGGCCGGGAGGCGATGAGCAGTTCTTC.

This sequence joins TRBV28 and TRBJ1-5; 7 bases agree with TRBD1. Germline V lookup: CDR1 MDHEN, CDR2 SYDVKM. After removal of 4 bases from V and 7 bases from J, the junction contained 10 bases not matched to a gene. This CDR3 contains 15 residues. CDR3 protein: CASSSDRTPGQPQHF. CDR3 in DNA: TGTGCCAGCAGTTCGGACAGGACCCCGGGGCAGCCCCAGCATTTT.

The chain recombines TRBV5-1 with TRBJ2-7; 7 bases map to TRBD1. This CDR3 is built from 12 residues. The J segment lost 0 bases and the V segment lost 8 bases, leaving 2 bases of the junction unmatched. Per the germline V gene, CDR1 is SGHRS and CDR2 is YFSETQ. The CDR3 spells CARRQGSYEQYF. The CDR3 DNA sequence: TGCGCCAGACGACAGGGCTCCTACGAGCAGTACTTC.

The chain links TRBV6-6 to TRBJ2-1; no definite D call. Germline-derived CDR1 and CDR2 are MNHNY and SVGAGI (reference sequence). Trimming removed 5 bases from V and 7 bases from J, with 21 bases in between. The CDR3 has 16 residues. The CDR3 loop reads CASSPDPRQSENEQFF. CDR3 DNA sequence: TGTGCCAGCAGTCCAGACCCGCGTCAGAGCGAGAATGAGCAGTTCTTC.

This chain uses TRBV27 with TRBJ1-5; D not resolved. V dropped 2 bases and J dropped 0 bases, with 5 bases sitting between them. There are 14 residues in the CDR3. The V gene's germline CDR1 is MNHEY and CDR2 SMNVEV (reference sequence). DNA of the CDR3: TGTGCCAGCAGTTTAGACATTAGCAATCAGCCCCAGCATTTT. Protein product: CASSLDISNQPQHF.

This chain joins TRBV7-8 and TRBJ2-7; weak D call: TRBD2 (5 bases). The CDR3 has 17 residues. Germline V gene lookup returns CDR1 SGHVS and CDR2 FQNEAQ. V lost 1 base and J lost 7, with 23 bases in between. The CDR3 DNA follows: TGTGCCAGCAGCTTAGGGGGAGAAGGTTATCTAGTGAGAGAGCAGTACTTC. It encodes CASSLGGEGYLVREQYF.

This chain connects TRBV6-1 to TRBJ2-7; D gene ambiguous. Looked up from germline, CDR1 is MNHNS and CDR2 is SASEGT. V was trimmed by 0 bases and J by 2 bases, leaving 11 bases between them. The CDR3 runs to 15 residues. CDR3 residues: CASSEAPGSAYEQYF. The CDR3 bases are TGTGCCAGCAGTGAAGCGCCCGGGTCCGCCTACGAGCAGTACTTC.